The clone carrying this T cell receptor (beta chain) was counted a single time. Produced via immunoSEQ multiplex PCR; TCRdb's table is partial and in-frame only. Of around 28,000 clones listed, less than 85% are singletons. This specimen comes from a study of early stage breast cancer tumors. As for the study in general: The ER+/PR+/HER2- tumors included seven or eight ductal and a few lobular carcinomas.

V lost 2 bases to trimming and J lost 4 bases, with 14 bases between them. CDR3 length: 15 amino acids. The germline V gene has CDR1 SGDLS and CDR2 YYNGEE. V is TRBV9 and J is TRBJ2-3, with D possibly TRBD1 on 6 matching bases. The receptor was derived from a person between 60 and 69 years old with breast cancer. The specimen sequenced was blood. The CDR3 protein is CASSVQQGGSDTQYF. The CDR3 bases are TGTGCCAGCAGCGTCCAACAGGGCGGGTCAGATACGCAGTATTTT.